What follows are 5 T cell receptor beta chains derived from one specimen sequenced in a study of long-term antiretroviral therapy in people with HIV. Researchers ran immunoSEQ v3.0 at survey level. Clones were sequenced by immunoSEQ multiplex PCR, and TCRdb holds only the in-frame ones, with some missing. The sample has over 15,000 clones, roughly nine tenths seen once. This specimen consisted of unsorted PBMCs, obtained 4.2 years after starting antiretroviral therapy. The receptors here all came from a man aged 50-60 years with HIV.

The CDR3 DNA is TGCGCCAGCAGCCCTGGGACTAGCGGGGGGGCGCGAAATGAGCAGTTCTTC. Translated, it gives CASSPGTSGGARNEQFF. V gene TRBV4-1 combines with J gene TRBJ2-1; TRBD2 aligns across 16 bases. In germline, CDR1 is MGHRA, CDR2 YSYEKL. Trimming took 4 bases from V and 7 from J; bases not matched to a gene: 7. The CDR3 is made up of 17 amino acids.

The CDR3 reads CASSLSGEPYEQYF. In DNA, the CDR3 is TGTGCCAGCAGCTTAAGCGGGGAACCCTACGAGCAGTACTTC. The V call is TRBV7-9, the J call TRBJ2-7, with TRBD2 matching 7 bases. V lost 2 bases, J lost 2 bases, and 3 bases stayed unmatched. This CDR3 is 14 amino acids long. The germline CDR1 and CDR2 sequences are SEHNR and FQNEAQ (reference sequence).

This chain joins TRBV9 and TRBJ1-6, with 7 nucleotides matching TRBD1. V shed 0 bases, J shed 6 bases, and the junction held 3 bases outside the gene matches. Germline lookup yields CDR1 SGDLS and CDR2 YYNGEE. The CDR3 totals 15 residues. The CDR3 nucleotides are TGTGCCAGCAGCGTAGAGGGACAGCCTAATTCACCCCTCCACTTT. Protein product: CASSVEGQPNSPLHF.

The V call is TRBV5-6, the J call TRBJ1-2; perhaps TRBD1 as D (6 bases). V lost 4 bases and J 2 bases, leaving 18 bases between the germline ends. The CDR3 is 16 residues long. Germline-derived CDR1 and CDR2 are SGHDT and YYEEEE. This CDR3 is CASSENAGTRNYGYTF. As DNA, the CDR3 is TGTGCCAGCAGCGAAAACGCCGGGACAAGAAACTATGGCTACACCTTC.

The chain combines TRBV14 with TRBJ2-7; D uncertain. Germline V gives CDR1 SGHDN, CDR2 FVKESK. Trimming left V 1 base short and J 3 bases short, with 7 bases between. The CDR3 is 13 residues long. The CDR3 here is CASSQVRSYEQYF. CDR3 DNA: TGTGCCAGCAGCCAAGTCCGGAGCTACGAGCAGTACTTC.